This T cell receptor beta chain was obtained from a study of T cells in Graves' hyperthyroidism and ophthalmopathy. This clonotype has just a few counts. Its antigen is unknown. Exclusion followed for patients with uncontrolled infection, other autoimmune disease, pregnancy or lactation. The blood was taken when hyperthyroidism was first diagnosed, before any ophthalmopathy symptoms showed up. Points from the study as a whole: Researchers found most expanded thyroid clonotypes above 0.001 in blood as well.

The V gene lost 2 bases and the J gene lost 0 bases, with 9 bases spanning the gap. Germline assignment: CDR1 SGHNT and CDR2 YYREEE (reference sequence). The CDR3 is 14 residues long. Using RNA transcripts as the source, TCR beta CDR3 regions were amplified. The TCR CDR3 first-round RT-PCR relied on the HTBI primer set. TCRdb analysed the multiplex PCR reads with MiXCR anew, one entry per CDR3 protein. The sample contains around 240,000 distinct CDR3 sequences, approximately 15% of which appear only once. This receptor was taken from a woman aged 40 to 50 with Graves' hyperthyroidism that later progressed to Graves' ophthalmopathy. The sample taken for sequencing was blood. The J gene is TRBJ2-7, the V gene TRBV5-4; D remains ambiguous. The CDR3 spells CASSFNLNSYEQYF. CDR3 in DNA: TGTGCCAGCAGCTTTAATCTGAACTCCTACGAGCAGTACTTC.